Shown below are 29 T cell receptor beta chains from a single sample sequenced in a study of spatial heterogeneity in lung cancer. General study points: It was found that expanded intratumoral alpha and beta TCR counts tracked tumor mutation counts.

The time point denotes: sample taken at primary tumor resection. MiXCR was run by TCRdb on the 5' RACE reads, yielding one entry per CDR3 protein. The profile shows 7,000 to 9,500 distinct CDR3 sequences, approximately 8.2% of them singletons. No antigen is known for these receptors. This specimen consisted of lung tumor tissue, obtained at surgery. All receptors come from a male donor with early-stage non-small cell lung cancer.

This clonotype was observed at least ten times. The rearrangement joins TRBV3-2 to TRBJ2-1; whether TRBD2, the table's D call, matches the DNA was not checked. TRBV3-2 has pseudogene status. The CDR3 loop spans 16 amino acids. Here the CDR3 reads CASSQVPSGVYNEQFF. The CDR3 DNA follows: TGTGCCAGCAGCCAAGTGCCTAGCGGGGTCTACAATGAGCAGTTCTTC.

The CDR3 DNA reads as TGTGCCAGCATTGGTCTCGCAGACGAGCAGTACTTC. Its protein is CASIGLADEQYF. The chain is built from TRBV2 and TRBJ2-7; D not certain. Trimming left V 7 bases short and J 5 bases short, with 12 bases between. CDR3 size: 12 residues. Germline CDR1 SNHLY, CDR2 FYNNEI.

This clonotype was observed at least ten times. The chain uses TRBV7-8 and TRBJ2-1; the match to TRBD2 covers 8 bases. The CDR3 runs 14 residues. With V trimmed by 6 bases and J by 2 bases, 3 bases remained unmatched. Germline CDR1 reads SGHVS; CDR2 reads FQNEAQ. CDR3 coding DNA: TGTGCCAGCAGTATTAGCGGGGCCTACAATGAGCAGTTCTTC. Translation gives CASSISGAYNEQFF.

The rearrangement links TRBV12-3 or TRBV12-4 to TRBJ1-6; no definite D call. V was cut by 3 bases and J by 4 bases, with 7 bases left in between. The CDR3 loop spans 14 amino acids. The CDR3 DNA sequence: TGTGCCAGCAGTTTGACACTTTATAATTCACCCCTCCACTTT. Encoded protein: CASSLTLYNSPLHF.

The chain employs TRBV19 and TRBJ2-4; the match to TRBD1 covers 9 bases. The CDR3 length is 17 residues. The junction had 14 bases not matched to a gene; V was cut back by 3 bases and J by 8 bases. Germline V lookup: CDR1 LNHDA, CDR2 SQIVND (reference sequence). The CDR3 DNA reads TGTGCCAGTAGTATCGGACAGGGGTATCCTGTAGGGGACATTCAGTACTTC. Amino acids: CASSIGQGYPVGDIQYF.

This clonotype was picked up many times. The chain carries TRBV29-1 and TRBJ1-1; the D gene is possibly TRBD1 (5 bases). Germline V gene sequence: CDR1 SQVTM, CDR2 ANQGSEA. CDR3 length: 14 amino acids. V lost 4 bases, J lost 4 bases, and 16 bases lay in between. The CDR3 DNA reads as TGCAGCGTTGGGGGGAGCTTTAAAAGCACTGAAGCTTTCTTT. This encodes CSVGGSFKSTEAFF.

This clonotype is judged medium-sized. The V and J genes are TRBV28 and TRBJ1-2; D remains ambiguous. V lost 3 bases, J lost 5 bases, and 10 bases lay in between. CDR3 length: 13 amino acids. Germline loops: CDR1 MDHEN, CDR2 SYDVKM. This CDR3 is CASSFWQSYGYTF. CDR3 nucleotide sequence: TGTGCCAGCAGTTTTTGGCAGTCTTATGGCTACACCTTC.

This clonotype was observed at least ten times. The chain carries TRBV19 and TRBJ1-2; D is unresolved. Germline CDR1 and CDR2: LNHDA and SQIVND (reference sequence). The length of the CDR3 is 13 residues. The V gene lost 7 bases and the J gene lost 4 bases, with 13 bases spanning the gap. The CDR3 bases are TGTGCCAGTAAATTCAGTGCGGGCTATGGCTACACCTTC. This translates into CASKFSAGYGYTF. Full variable domain (remainder filled in from reference TRBV19 and TRBJ1-2): DGGITQSPKYLFRKEGQNVTLSCEQNLNHDAMYWYRQDPGQGLRLIYYSQIVNDFQKGDIAEGYSVSREKKESFPLTVTSAQKNPTAFYLCASKFSAGYGYTFGSGTRLTVV.

This clonotype came up many times. This chain joins TRBV9 and TRBJ1-3; no clear D. The length of the CDR3 is 15 residues. Germline V CDR1 and CDR2: SGDLS, YYNGEE. Trimming left V 6 bases short and J 0 bases short, with 13 bases between. CDR3 residues: CASNTDASSGNTIYF. CDR3 coding DNA: TGTGCCAGCAACACAGACGCAAGCTCTGGAAACACCATATATTTT.

This clonotype was detected a few times. The chain combines TRBV5-6 with TRBJ1-2; D unclear. The germline V gene encodes CDR1 SGHDT and CDR2 YYEEEE. The CDR3 consists of 11 residues. Trimming shortened V by 1 base and J by 2 bases, and 0 bases separated the two germline ends. CDR3 sequence: CASSLNYGYTF. DNA for the CDR3: TGTGCCAGCAGCTTGAACTATGGCTACACCTTC.

This clonotype was seen only a few times. The V call is TRBV30, the J call TRBJ2-7, with D unresolved. Trimming took 5 bases from V and 6 from J, leaving 14 bases between them. This CDR3 has 12 residues. Germline V lookup: CDR1 GTSNPN, CDR2 SVGIG (reference sequence). CDR3 nucleotide sequence: TGTGCCTGGGCACAGTCCCTCGGCGAGCAGTACTTC. Protein product: CAWAQSLGEQYF.

This clonotype rates as medium-sized. The chain combines TRBV20-1 with TRBJ2-7; D assignment may be TRBD1 or TRBD2 (5 bases each). CDR1 is DFQATT and CDR2 is SNEGSKA in the germline V gene (reference sequence). V lost 4 bases and J 4 bases, leaving 17 bases between the germline ends. The CDR3 is 14 residues long. CDR3 sequence: CSAKRVPGGYEQYF. DNA of the CDR3: TGCAGTGCTAAGAGGGTCCCTGGGGGATACGAGCAGTACTTC.

This clonotype was recorded a few times. The chain uses TRBV19 and TRBJ2-1; D perhaps matches TRBD1 (6 bases). V lost 5 bases to trimming and J lost 2 bases, with 13 bases between them. This CDR3 is built from 15 residues. Per germline, CDR1 LNHDA and CDR2 SQIVND (reference sequence). The CDR3 protein is CASSVDRLPYNEQFF. CDR3 DNA: TGTGCCAGTAGTGTGGACAGACTCCCCTACAATGAGCAGTTCTTC.

This clonotype showed up many times. The genes are TRBV4-2 and TRBJ2-1; 10 nucleotides align to TRBD2. After removal of 5 bases from V and 11 bases from J, the junction contained 6 bases not matched to a gene. CDR3 size: 13 residues. Germline CDR1 and CDR2: LGHNA and YNFKEQ. This CDR3 reads CASSSSTSGQQFF. Written as DNA, the CDR3 is TGTGCCAGCAGCTCCTCGACTAGCGGGCAGCAGTTCTTC.

At least ten counts were recorded for this clonotype. The J gene is TRBJ2-7, the V gene TRBV6-1; 8 bases are shared with TRBD1. V shed 3 bases and J 3 bases; nucleotides not matched to a gene: 7. The CDR3 is 15 amino acids. Germline loops: CDR1 MNHNS, CDR2 SASEGT. The DNA for the CDR3 is TGTGCCAGCAGTGAGCGGACAGGGTCCATCTACGAGCAGTACTTC. It codes for CASSERTGSIYEQYF.

This clonotype counts as medium-sized. This chain links TRBV5-1 with TRBJ2-7, with D unclear. The V end lost 4 bases, the J end lost 7 bases, and 15 bases lay between the germline ends. CDR1 is SGHRS and CDR2 is YFSETQ in the germline V gene. CDR3 length equals 13 residues. DNA of the CDR3: TGCGCCAGCAGCCTCGTAGGGATCCGGGAGCAGTACTTC. It translates to CASSLVGIREQYF.

This clonotype appeared once. The genes are TRBV7-2 and TRBJ1-2, with 7 bases matching TRBD1. CDR3 length: 14 amino acids. Germline CDR1 and CDR2: SGHTA and FQGNSA. V dropped 4 bases and J dropped 3; count of bases not matched to a gene: 5. Here the CDR3 DNA reads TGTGCCAGCAGCTCGACCACAGGGGACTATGGCTACACCTTC. Its translation: CASSSTTGDYGYTF.

This clonotype was seen at least ten times. The chain combines TRBV12-5 with TRBJ2-1; TRBD1 might be the D (5 bases). The CDR3 sequence is 15 residues long. Trimming took off 7 bases at V and 2 bases at J, with 15 bases between the two ends. Per the germline V gene, CDR1 is LGHNT and CDR2 is FRNRAP. This CDR3 reads CASAPGLSPYNEQFF. CDR3 nucleotides: TGTGCTAGTGCCCCAGGGCTTAGCCCCTACAATGAGCAGTTCTTC.

This clonotype was counted at least ten times. The V call is TRBV6-1, the J call TRBJ2-3; 9 bases line up with TRBD2. The CDR3 length is 18 residues. Germline values: CDR1 MNHNS, CDR2 SASEGT. V was clipped by 3 bases and J by 0 bases; unmatched bases: 10. The CDR3 DNA is TGTGCCAGCAGTGACCGCGCGGGAGGGCGTACTAGCACAGATACGCAGTATTTT. Translating gives CASSDRAGGRTSTDTQYF.

This clonotype has a count of ten or more. The CDR3 DNA follows: TGTGCCAGCAGTGAACAGGGGACGGTTCAGCCCCAGCATTTT. Translating it yields CASSEQGTVQPQHF. This chain uses TRBV2 with TRBJ1-5; D may be TRBD1 (6 bases). CDR1 is SNHLY, CDR2 FYNNEI, per germline. The CDR3 has 14 residues. Between the trimmed V and J ends, which lost 2 bases and 6 bases, there was a span of 11 bases. The variable domain in full, completed from reference TRBV2 and TRBJ1-5, reads EPEVTQTPSHQVTQMGQEVILRCVPISNHLYFYWYRQILGQKVEFLVSFYNNEISEKSEIFDDQFSVERPDGSNFTLKIRSTKLEDSAMYFCASSEQGTVQPQHFGDGTRLSIL.

A single count supports this clonotype. A much larger clone differs by one base, so this may be a read error. This chain joins TRBV29-1 and TRBJ2-1; possibly TRBD1 for D (5 bases). The CDR3 is made up of 14 amino acids. Germline V gives CDR1 SQVTM, CDR2 ANQGSEA. Trimming cost V 6 bases and J 2 bases, with 14 bases left between them. DNA of the CDR3: TGCAGCGTCGGACACCCAGGCCCCTACAATGAGCAGTTCTTC. Translating gives CSVGHPGPYNEQFF.

This clonotype was counted between two and nine times. The rearrangement links TRBV5-4 to TRBJ2-3; D ambiguous. Germline CDR1 reads SGHNT; CDR2 reads YYREEE (reference sequence). The CDR3 runs to 15 residues. V shed 0 bases and J shed 3 bases, with 11 bases lying between them. The CDR3 nucleotides read TGTGCCAGCAGCTTGGGGAGACTCGGGACAGATACGCAGTATTTT. The encoded protein is CASSLGRLGTDTQYF.

This chain uses TRBV5-4 with TRBJ1-2, with TRBD1 as a possible D gene (5 bases). The ends were cut back, 1 base at V and 5 bases at J, with 9 bases in the middle. CDR3 length equals 13 residues. The germline CDR1 and CDR2 sequences are SGHNT and YYREEE (reference sequence). The CDR3 sequence is CASSLKQGYGYTF. DNA of the CDR3: TGTGCCAGCAGCTTGAAGCAGGGTTATGGCTACACCTTC.

This clonotype was detected only a few times. V and J are TRBV2 and TRBJ2-1, with 9 positions matching TRBD1. The CDR3 length is 14 residues. Losses at the gene ends were 5 bases for V and 6 bases for J; bases not matched to a gene: 5. Germline assignment: CDR1 SNHLY and CDR2 FYNNEI. In DNA form, the CDR3 reads TGTGCCAGCAGTCGGGACAGGGTGCCCAATGAGCAGTTCTTC. Its translation: CASSRDRVPNEQFF. Using reference TRBV2 and TRBJ2-1 for the parts outside the CDR3, the full variable domain is EPEVTQTPSHQVTQMGQEVILRCVPISNHLYFYWYRQILGQKVEFLVSFYNNEISEKSEIFDDQFSVERPDGSNFTLKIRSTKLEDSAMYFCASSRDRVPNEQFFGPGTRLTVL.

At least ten counts were recorded for this clonotype. This chain uses TRBV5-1 with TRBJ2-5; D is uncertain. This CDR3 spans 14 amino acids. Deletions cut 3 bases from V and 2 bases from J, with 11 bases between. CDR1 is SGHRS, CDR2 YFSETQ, per germline. CDR3 protein: CASSWADVQETQYF. The CDR3 region has the DNA TGCGCCAGCAGCTGGGCAGATGTTCAAGAGACCCAGTACTTC.

There are many counts of this clonotype. Relative to the germline gene, one junction end is altered; a read error may explain this. The rearrangement links TRBV7-7 to TRBJ1-5; D unresolved. Per the germline V gene, CDR1 is SSHAT and CDR2 is FNYEAQ (reference sequence). This CDR3 region has 13 residues. The CDR3 DNA follows: TGTGCTAGCAGTCTCAGAGTGGGGCAGCCCCAGCATTTT. Protein: CASSLRVGQPQHF.

Sample share makes this clonotype large (0.1 to 1%). As DNA, the CDR3 is TGTGCCAGCAGCCAGTATTACACCGGGGAGCTGTTTTTT. This translates into CASSQYYTGELFF. V and J are TRBV14 and TRBJ2-2; D ambiguous. This CDR3 is 13 amino acids long. V shed 3 bases and J shed 3 bases, with 5 bases lying between them. Germline V lookup: CDR1 SGHDN, CDR2 FVKESK.

CDR3 bases: TGTGCCAGCAGAAATACAGGGGGCGTAACAGATACGCAGTATTTT. Translation gives CASRNTGGVTDTQYF. V usage is TRBV12-3 or TRBV12-4 and J usage is TRBJ2-3; 9 nucleotides line up with TRBD1. J lost 3 bases, V lost 6 bases, and 7 bases had no gene match. This CDR3 is 15 amino acids long.

This sequence joins TRBV12-3 or TRBV12-4 and TRBJ2-2, with D uncertain. This CDR3 contains 14 residues. The V end was cut by 3 bases, the J end by 7 bases, with 12 bases between. CDR3 sequence: CASSFASKVGELFF. The DNA of the CDR3 is TGTGCCAGCAGTTTCGCTTCTAAGGTCGGGGAGCTGTTTTTT.